This is a list of T cell receptor beta chains from one sample in a study of CD8+ T cells in alopecia areata. Produced via immunoSEQ multiplex PCR; TCRdb's table is partial and in-frame only. The sample holds 150,000 to 200,000 clones; about 70% are singletons and the top ten take 11%. The sample in question was CD8+ T cells sorted from blood, obtained at week 0. Receptors originate from a human donor with alopecia areata. Both conserved end residues are trimmed from each CDR3.

v_gene	CDR3aa
TRBV2	ASSERGRSGANVLT
TRBV11-2	ASERYEQY
TRBV7-9	ASSFPSPGTAEQY
TRBV25-1	ASRKTGGRGEAF
TRBV30	ASTAREHGYT
TRBV6-6	ASSLVGYDRRGYT
TRBV6-1	ASSEASGTGNIQY
TRBV27	ASSLRRGTSGYNEQF
TRBV27	ASSLQGPASPRT
TRBV7-7	ASSWGEAPNTGELF
TRBV30	AWSVGELF
TRBV2	ASSTGNSIAEAF
TRBV5-6	ASSLLEGAEPQH
TRBV13	ASSFSGRPYEQY
TRBV13	ASSLRGDQGTTNEKLF
TRBV27	ASSLGTGAYEQY
TRBV29-1	SVADSRVSYEKLF
TRBV5-4	ASSLQDRIYEQY
TRBV15	ATSRGSTDYGYT